Each of the 32 T cell receptor beta chains below was sequenced from the same sample in a study of cytomegalovirus exposure and HLA in healthy donors. The PCR had 60 Vbeta and 13 Jbeta primers. Here immunoSEQ multiplex PCR was the method, and the copy in TCRdb shows in-frame clones only, minus some. The data show 150,000 to 200,000 clones, over 70% seen once. What was sequenced was PBMCs. The receptors shown here come from a man between 45 and 60 years old in good health and CMV-seropositive.

This chain connects TRBV6-5 to TRBJ2-1, with 7 bases lining up with TRBD2. V trimming: 3 bases; J trimming: 10 bases; junction bases outside the gene matches: 9. The germline CDR1 and CDR2 sequences are MNHEY and SVGAGI. The CDR3 runs to 14 residues. The CDR3 coding sequence is TGTGCCAGCAGTTATCGGGACTATGCAGGCGAGCAGTTCTTC. It translates to CASSYRDYAGEQFF.

This clone has just one count. The chain couples TRBV27 to TRBJ2-7; D is perhaps TRBD2 (7 bases). Germline V lookup: CDR1 MNHEY, CDR2 SMNVEV (reference sequence). The CDR3 is made up of 15 amino acids. Trimming left V 2 bases short and J 3 bases short, with 14 bases between. CDR3: CASSLGEGGGYEQYF. Here the CDR3 DNA reads TGTGCCAGCAGTTTAGGGGAGGGGGGGGGCTACGAGCAGTACTTC.

The chain employs TRBV18 and TRBJ2-2; tentatively, D is TRBD1 (5 bases). The germline CDR1 and CDR2 sequences are KGHSH and LQKENI. This CDR3 is 16 amino acids long. V gave up 0 bases and J gave up 7 bases, with 15 bases separating them. DNA for the CDR3: TGTGCCAGCTCACCACCTCTCGCCAGGGCAGGCGGGGAGCTGTTTTTT. Protein sequence: CASSPPLARAGGELFF.

J is TRBJ1-4 and V is TRBV5-1; TRBD1 might be the D (5 bases). The CDR3 totals 14 residues. V lost 3 bases, J lost 4 bases, and 10 bases lay in between. CDR1 SGHRS and CDR2 YFSETQ come from the germline V gene. The CDR3 reads CASSSQGYNEKLFF. Here the CDR3 DNA reads TGCGCCAGCAGCTCCCAGGGTTATAATGAAAAACTGTTTTTT. Looking up the rest from reference TRBV5-1 and TRBJ1-4 gives the full variable domain: KAGVTQTPRYLIKTRGQQVTLSCSPISGHRSVSWYQQTPGQGLQFLFEYFSETQRNKGNFPGRFSGRQFSNSRSEMNVSTLELGDSALYLCASSSQGYNEKLFFGSGTQLSVL.

The chain recombines TRBV5-8 with TRBJ2-7, with 7 bases that match TRBD1. Trimming removed 9 bases from V and 2 bases from J; junction bases left unmatched: 5. This CDR3 contains 12 residues. Looked up from germline, CDR1 is SGHTS and CDR2 is YDEGEE. The CDR3: CANRQGPYEQYF. DNA for the CDR3: TGTGCCAACCGACAGGGACCCTACGAGCAGTACTTC.

V usage is TRBV7-6 and J usage is TRBJ2-4, with 8 bases lining up with TRBD1. Germline loops: CDR1 SGHVS, CDR2 FNYEAQ. V dropped 1 base and J dropped 8; count of bases not matched to a gene: 10. The CDR3 sequence is 16 residues long. CDR3 region: CASSLGSGGNSDIQYF. The CDR3 coding sequence is TGTGCCAGCAGCTTAGGGTCAGGGGGCAATTCAGACATTCAGTACTTC.

V gene TRBV5-6 combines with J gene TRBJ1-2; D is perhaps TRBD1 (5 bases). The germline V gene encodes CDR1 SGHDT and CDR2 YYEEEE. V shed 4 bases and J shed 5 bases, with 12 bases lying between them. This CDR3 is 13 amino acids long. The CDR3 is CASSLQGLYGYTF. For the CDR3, the DNA is TGTGCCAGCAGCCTTCAGGGTCTTTATGGCTACACCTTC.

This rearrangement joins TRBV29-1 to TRBJ1-2, with 7 bases lining up with TRBD1. The CDR3 runs to 13 residues. Losses at the gene ends were 7 bases for V and 8 bases for J; bases not matched to a gene: 13. CDR1 is SQVTM and CDR2 is ANQGSEA in the germline V gene. For the CDR3, the DNA is TGCAGCGCCTCCGGGACAGAGACTATGGGCTACACCTTC. Translating it yields CSASGTETMGYTF.

The chain uses TRBV27 and TRBJ1-2; D gene uncertain. The CDR3 length is 16 residues. Deletions cut 7 bases from V and 4 bases from J, with 22 bases between. CDR1 MNHEY and CDR2 SMNVEV come from the germline V gene (reference sequence). CDR3 in DNA: TGTGCCAGCAACCCTACCCCGAGTGGCCTAGCCTATGGCTACACCTTC. Protein: CASNPTPSGLAYGYTF.

This clone was detected only a few times. The CDR3 nucleotides read TGTGCCAGCAGTGAAGGGACAGCAACGGGTGGCTACACCTTC. Translated: CASSEGTATGGYTF. The rearrangement uses TRBV6-1 and TRBJ1-2, with a weak D call TRBD1 (6 bases). Trimming cost V 1 base and J 7 bases, with 13 bases left between them. Germline loops: CDR1 MNHNS, CDR2 SASEGT. The CDR3 covers 14 residues.

This chain links TRBV5-6 with TRBJ1-2, with D possibly matching TRBD1 (5 bases). The CDR3 totals 15 residues. Looked up from germline, CDR1 is SGHDT and CDR2 is YYEEEE. V gave up 4 bases and J gave up 4 bases, with 17 bases separating them. The DNA for the CDR3 is TGTGCCAGCAGCCCTGGGGCAGGGAGGGGCTATGGCTACACCTTC. Protein sequence: CASSPGAGRGYGYTF. The full variable domain, its missing parts supplied by reference TRBV5-6 and TRBJ1-2, is DAGVTQSPTHLIKTRGQQVTLRCSPKSGHDTVSWYQQALGQGPQFIFQYYEEEERQRGNFPDRFSGHQFPNYSSELNVNALLLGDSALYLCASSPGAGRGYGYTFGSGTRLTVV.

The V call is TRBV7-2, the J call TRBJ1-1; D gene uncertain. The V and J ends lost 4 bases and 6 bases respectively, with 18 bases between them. This CDR3 has 15 amino acids. CDR1 and CDR2 from the germline V gene are SGHTA and FQGNSA. The chain's CDR3 is CASSSPREGRAEAFF. The DNA of the CDR3 is TGTGCCAGCAGCTCCCCCCGGGAGGGTCGGGCTGAAGCTTTCTTT.

The chain links TRBV27 to TRBJ2-1, with D uncertain. V dropped 3 bases and J dropped 6 bases, with 15 bases sitting between them. Germline-derived CDR1 and CDR2 are MNHEY and SMNVEV (reference sequence). The CDR3 is 15 residues long. The CDR3 here is CASSFRLASVNEQFF. The CDR3 DNA follows: TGTGCCAGCAGTTTTAGGTTAGCAAGTGTCAATGAGCAGTTCTTC.

In DNA form, the CDR3 reads TGTGCCAGCAGCTTAGTAGCTAGCGGGGGGGCGGCCTACAATGAGCAGTTCTTC. It is translated as CASSLVASGGAAYNEQFF. The genes are TRBV11-2 and TRBJ2-1, with 12 bases aligning to TRBD2. Germline CDR1 SGHAT, CDR2 FQNNGV. The CDR3 sequence is 18 residues long. With V trimmed by 1 base and J by 2 bases, 6 bases remained unmatched.

This clone was found once. The chain employs TRBV6-5 and TRBJ2-1; 9 nucleotides line up with TRBD1. CDR1 MNHEY and CDR2 SVGAGI come from the germline V gene. CDR3 size: 13 residues. V was clipped by 6 bases and J by 7 bases; unmatched bases: 4. The CDR3 protein is CASRWTGENEQFF. In DNA form, the CDR3 reads TGTGCCAGCAGGTGGACAGGGGAAAATGAGCAGTTCTTC.

V usage is TRBV6-5 and J usage is TRBJ1-5, with D hard to call. CDR1 and CDR2 (germline): MNHEY, SVGAGI. V was shortened by 6 bases and J by 5 bases, with 11 bases between the two germline ends. The CDR3 is 13 amino acids. For the CDR3, the DNA is TGTGCCAGCAGCAGACGGGTGGATCAGCCCCAGCATTTT. Residues: CASSRRVDQPQHF.

The gene calls are TRBV4-1 and TRBJ2-7; TRBD2 matches 11 bases. With 4 bases clipped from V and 4 bases from J, the junction kept 6 bases outside the gene matches. Germline CDR1 is MGHRA and CDR2 is YSYEKL. This CDR3 contains 15 residues. The CDR3, as DNA: TGCGCCAGCAGCCGAACTAGCGGGAGTTCATACGAGCAGTACTTC. Protein sequence: CASSRTSGSSYEQYF.

The CDR3 nucleotides read TGCGCCAGCAGCTTGAATCGGGATCAGCCCCAGCATTTT. It specifies CASSLNRDQPQHF. The chain is built from TRBV5-1 and TRBJ1-5, with no clear D. The CDR3 is made up of 13 amino acids. V lost 1 base to trimming and J lost 5 bases, with 7 bases between them. Per the germline V gene, CDR1 is SGHRS and CDR2 is YFSETQ.

In its sample, this clone was seen once. The rearrangement joins TRBV13 to TRBJ2-7, with 8 bases that match TRBD1. The CDR3 loop spans 14 amino acids. Germline CDR1 PRHDT, CDR2 FYEKMQ (reference sequence). V lost 5 bases and J lost 6; bases outside the gene matches: 9. CDR3 amino acids: CASSPSGQAREQYF. CDR3 sequence (DNA): TGTGCCAGCAGCCCCTCGGGACAGGCTCGCGAGCAGTACTTC. The whole variable domain, remainder taken from reference TRBV13 and TRBJ2-7, is AAGVIQSPRHLIKEKRETATLKCYPIPRHDTVYWYQQGPGQDPQFLISFYEKMQSDKGSIPDRFSAQQFSDYHSELNMSSLELGDSALYFCASSPSGQAREQYFGPGTRLTVT.

The rearrangement links TRBV6-6 to TRBJ2-7; D is perhaps TRBD1 (8 bases). This CDR3 spans 15 amino acids. Germline CDR1 is MNHNY and CDR2 is SVGAGI (reference sequence). V was cut by 6 bases and J by 4 bases, with 19 bases left in between. CDR3 sequence reads: CASRDREGGGYEQYF. The CDR3 DNA sequence: TGTGCCAGCAGGGACAGGGAGGGGGGCGGGTACGAGCAGTACTTC.

The chain employs TRBV29-1 and TRBJ1-2; D may be TRBD1 (6 bases). The CDR3 is 18 amino acids. Germline lookup yields CDR1 SQVTM and CDR2 ANQGSEA. V was shortened by 0 bases and J by 8 bases, with 28 bases between the two germline ends. The CDR3: CSVEDFGTPGEYRLGYTF. CDR3 nucleotides: TGCAGCGTTGAAGATTTTGGGACCCCAGGGGAGTATAGGTTGGGCTACACCTTC.

The chain carries TRBV7-8 and TRBJ2-5, with D possibly TRBD2 on 6 matching bases. CDR3 length: 15 residues. The V end lost 5 bases, the J end lost 6 bases, and 19 bases lay between the germline ends. Looked up from germline, CDR1 is SGHVS and CDR2 is FQNEAQ. CDR3 bases: TGTGCCAGCAGCGGGGGGAGCGGTTGGAGGCAGACCCAGTACTTC. The encoded protein is CASSGGSGWRQTQYF. Combining the CDR3 with reference TRBV7-8 and TRBJ2-5 gives the whole variable domain GAGVSQSPRYKVAKRGQDVALRCDPISGHVSLFWYQQALGQGPEFLTYFQNEAQLDKSGLPSDRFFAERPEGSVSTLKIQRTQQEDSAVYLCASSGGSGWRQTQYFGPGTRLLVL.

V gene TRBV6-1 combines with J gene TRBJ1-6, with D perhaps matching TRBD1 (6 bases). Germline V gene lookup returns CDR1 MNHNS and CDR2 SASEGT. This CDR3 is built from 16 residues. V was shortened by 0 bases and J by 10 bases, with 16 bases between the two germline ends. The CDR3 nucleotides read TGTGCCAGCAGTGAAGCAGGGACACTCATAGGGTCACCCCTCCACTTT. It yields the protein CASSEAGTLIGSPLHF.

The rearrangement links TRBV6-1 to TRBJ1-2; D not certain. This CDR3 is 12 amino acids long. The germline gives CDR1 MNHNS, CDR2 SASEGT. The V gene lost 2 bases and the J gene lost 4 bases, with 5 bases spanning the gap. The CDR3 sequence is CASSERVYGYTF. The CDR3 DNA sequence: TGTGCCAGCAGTGAACGGGTCTATGGCTACACCTTC.

V usage is TRBV29-1 and J usage is TRBJ1-1, with D possibly TRBD1 on 6 matching bases. The CDR3 length is 12 residues. The germline CDR1 and CDR2 sequences are SQVTM and ANQGSEA. Trimming pared 7 bases from V and 11 bases from J, leaving 20 bases between. The CDR3 protein is CSARKGGLWAFF. CDR3 bases: TGCAGCGCCCGTAAGGGGGGGCTTTGGGCTTTCTTT.

The rearrangement links TRBV7-2 to TRBJ2-1, with 11 bases that match TRBD2. V lost 4 bases, J lost 2 bases, and 1 base stayed unmatched. Germline-derived CDR1 and CDR2 are SGHTA and FQGNSA. The CDR3 totals 15 residues. This CDR3 reads CASSWGLAAYNEQFF. The CDR3 DNA is TGTGCCAGCAGCTGGGGACTAGCGGCCTACAATGAGCAGTTCTTC.

V is TRBV10-2 and J is TRBJ2-7, with 8 nucleotides matching TRBD1. Trimming cost V 6 bases and J 7 bases; bases outside gene matches: 17. Per the germline V gene, CDR1 is WSHSY and CDR2 is SAAADI. The CDR3 has 16 amino acids. CDR3 DNA sequence: TGCGCCAGCAGAGAAGCTCCCGGGACAGGCCGCTATGAGCAGTACTTC. It encodes CASREAPGTGRYEQYF.

The genes are TRBV7-2 and TRBJ2-5; 9 nucleotides line up with TRBD2. J was trimmed by 4 bases and V by 5 bases; bases with no gene match: 11. The germline V gene has CDR1 SGHTA and CDR2 FQGNSA. The CDR3 sequence is 16 residues long. In nucleotides, the CDR3 is TGTGCCAGCAGCCCTGTGGCGGGAGGGCCAGGAGAGACCCAGTACTTC. This gives the protein CASSPVAGGPGETQYF.

This clone has a handful of counts. The V gene is TRBV9, the J gene TRBJ1-6; TRBD1 matches 7 bases. The CDR3 spans 16 residues. CDR1 is SGDLS, CDR2 YYNGEE, per germline. J was trimmed by 8 bases and V by 0 bases; bases with no gene match: 8. The CDR3 nucleotides read TGTGCCAGCAGCGTAGGACAGGGCATCGGGGATTCACCCCTCCACTTT. Translating gives CASSVGQGIGDSPLHF.

The rearrangement joins TRBV28 to TRBJ1-5; TRBD1 aligns across 8 bases. Germline lookup yields CDR1 MDHEN and CDR2 SYDVKM. The CDR3 has 12 amino acids. J gave up 8 bases and V 6 bases, and 3 bases lay outside the gene matches. In DNA, the CDR3 is TGTGCCAGCAGCCAGGGGGCAAAGCCCCAGCATTTT. Its translation: CASSQGAKPQHF.

The rearrangement joins TRBV9 to TRBJ2-3; D might be TRBD2 (7 bases). CDR1 and CDR2 from the germline V gene are SGDLS and YYNGEE. CDR3 length equals 15 residues. V shed 3 bases and J shed 1 base, with 12 bases lying between them. The CDR3 DNA reads as TGTGCCAGCAGCGCCCTAGGGGGGGGCACAGATACGCAGTATTTT. It translates to CASSALGGGTDTQYF.

This sequence joins TRBV5-1 and TRBJ2-7, with TRBD2 matching over 8 bases. The CDR3 has 15 amino acids. Germline-derived CDR1 and CDR2 are SGHRS and YFSETQ. With 4 bases clipped from V and 3 bases from J, the junction kept 9 bases outside the gene matches. The CDR3 DNA follows: TGCGCCAGCAGCGCCACTAGCGGAGCCCACTACGAGCAGTACTTC. Translating it yields CASSATSGAHYEQYF.